Listed below are T cell receptor beta chains from one sample, sequenced in a study of T cell changes during pregnancy in multiple sclerosis. The protocol was immunoSEQ multiplex PCR, while the TCRdb copy is restricted to in-frame clones and leaves out a portion. The data show approximately 60,000 clones, 92% seen once. Sequences were derived from peripheral blood, sampled in the second trimester of pregnancy. Every receptor here comes from a female donor in good health, enrolled as a control in a pregnancy study. Both conserved end residues are trimmed from each CDR3. A D gene is named only where the DNA matches it firmly.

V: TRBV7-3; J: TRBJ2-3; D: TRBD1; CDR3: ASSLAGQGTDTQY
V: TRBV6-5; J: TRBJ2-7; D: TRBD2; CDR3: ASSYSTSGGYEQY
V: TRBV2; J: TRBJ2-3; D: TRBD2; CDR3: ASSSLADTDTQY
V: TRBV19; J: TRBJ2-7; D: NA; CDR3: ASSITGSGPYEQY
V: TRBV28; J: TRBJ1-2; D: TRBD1; CDR3: ASSEGQGGYT
V: TRBV4-2; J: TRBJ1-6; D: TRBD1; CDR3: ASSQGWDRGRSSPLH
V: TRBV7-6; J: TRBJ2-3; D: NA; CDR3: ASRLQDRRDTDTQY
V: TRBV5-1; J: TRBJ1-6; D: NA; CDR3: ASSLASLSSYNSPLH
V: TRBV7-9; J: TRBJ2-1; D: TRBD2; CDR3: ASSPPTSGNNEQF
V: TRBV28; J: TRBJ1-2; D: NA; CDR3: ASSFLQGTGYT
V: TRBV6-6; J: TRBJ2-1; D: NA; CDR3: ASSYSTTAYYNEQF